This T cell receptor (beta chain) is from a study of T-cell memory formation after mild COVID-19. Study-level results: Clones that contracted from day 15 to 85 were balanced CD4/CD8, while later expanders leaned CD4+.

Via MiXCR, TCRdb re-called the 5' RACE reads, giving one row per CDR3 protein. The sample shows around 450,000 distinct CDR3 sequences, approximately 24% of them seen only once. The sample holds a few counts of this clonotype. Its antigen is unknown. This CDR3 comprises 14 residues. V lost 5 bases and J lost 4; bases outside the gene matches: 2. Germline CDR1 reads MGHRA; CDR2 reads YSYEKL. The source is an adult woman who had mild COVID-19 (a few samples of this study predate the infection). Cell type and time point are not known. The sample was PBMCs or a T cell subset sorted from them (not recorded which). The gene calls are TRBV4-1 and TRBJ2-3, with 11 nucleotides matching TRBD1. The CDR3 DNA sequence: TGCGCCAGCAGCTGGGACAGGGGGGCAGATACGCAGTATTTT. It codes for CASSWDRGADTQYF.